This TCR beta chain is from a study of CD4 and CD8 cells across lung adenocarcinoma regions. Germline CDR1 and CDR2: SGHTA and FQGTGA. This CDR3 is built from 17 residues. The patients had localized lung adenocarcinoma, a non-small cell subtype. MiXCR, run by TCRdb on the PCR reads, gives a single entry per CDR3 protein. Here the sample spans about 4,900 distinct CDR3 sequences, just under 60% being singletons. Sequencing was done on a sample of CD4+ T cells from the center of a lung tumor. This receptor was identified in a male donor with lung adenocarcinoma. The CD4 and CD8 labels of this study may be unreliable. The chain joins TRBV7-3 to TRBJ2-5; 9 nucleotides line up with TRBD2. The assigned J gene may be wrong: the sequence end matches TRBJ2-1 better. The CDR3 is CASSLIGGTSSSREQFF. DNA of the CDR3: TGTGCCAGCAGCTTAATAGGCGGGACTAGCTCCTCCCGGGAGCAGTTCTTC.